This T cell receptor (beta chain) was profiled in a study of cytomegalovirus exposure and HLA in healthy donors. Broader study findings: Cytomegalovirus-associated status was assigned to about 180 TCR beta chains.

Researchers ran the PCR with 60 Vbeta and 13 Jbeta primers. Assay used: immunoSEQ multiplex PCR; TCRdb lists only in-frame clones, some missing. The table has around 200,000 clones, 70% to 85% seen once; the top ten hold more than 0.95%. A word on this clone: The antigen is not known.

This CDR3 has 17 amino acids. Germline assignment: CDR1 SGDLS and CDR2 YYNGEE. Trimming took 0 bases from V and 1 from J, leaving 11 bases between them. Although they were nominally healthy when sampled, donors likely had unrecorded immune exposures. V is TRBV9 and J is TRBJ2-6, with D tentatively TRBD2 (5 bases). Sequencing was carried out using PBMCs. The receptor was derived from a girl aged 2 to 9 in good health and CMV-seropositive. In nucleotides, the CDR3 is TGTGCCAGCAGCGTAGCTGGCGGGCCTTCTGGGGCCAACGTCCTGACTTTC. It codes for CASSVAGGPSGANVLTF.